The rows below give T cell receptor beta chains drawn from one sample of a study of shared clonotypes between healthy human individuals. Repertoires were generated with immunoSEQ multiplex PCR, while TCRdb's copy carries only in-frame clones and drops some. The sample lists some 470,000 clones; around 78% were seen once. Material for sequencing was PBMCs. These receptors all stem from a woman aged 40 to 50 in good health. Some clones in this sample may be carry-over from other donors' samples. CDR3s include the opening cysteine and the closing phenylalanine or tryptophan. The order of the fields is CDR3 protein, CDR3 DNA, J gene, V gene, clone size, D gene. The D gene is left open where the match is weak. The size of a clone is reported for some rows only, either as once, few or many, or as a class for expanded clones.

CASSFEENQPQHF,TGTGCCAGCAGTTTTGAGGAGAATCAGCCCCAGCATTTT,TRBJ1-5,TRBV28,.,.
CASSEDRGYGYTF,TGCGCCAGCAGCGAGGACAGGGGGTATGGCTACACCTTC,TRBJ1-2,TRBV5-1,.,TRBD1
CASSLQPGGKEYGYTF,TGCGCCAGCAGCTTGCAGCCAGGGGGCAAGGAGTATGGCTACACCTTC,TRBJ1-2,TRBV5-1,once,TRBD1
CASSVLAGVHEQYF,TGTGCCAGCAGCGTACTAGCGGGAGTCCACGAGCAGTACTTC,TRBJ2-7,TRBV2,.,TRBD2
CASSKSPGYNEQFF,TGTGCCAGCAGTAAATCTCCGGGTTACAATGAGCAGTTCTTC,TRBJ2-1,TRBV28,.,.
CASSLVRGKSYEQYF,TGTGCCAGCAGCTTAGTCAGGGGGAAATCCTACGAGCAGTACTTC,TRBJ2-7,TRBV7-8,.,TRBD1
CASSYSRGPEQYF,TGTGCCAGCAGTTACTCGAGGGGGCCCGAGCAGTACTTC,TRBJ2-7,TRBV6-5,.,TRBD1
CASSPGTNLLLEQYF,TGTGCCAGCAGCCCGGGGACCAATCTACTACTTGAGCAGTACTTC,TRBJ2-7,TRBV7-9,.,.
CASSIGSLYEQYF,TGTGCCAGTAGTATAGGTTCCCTATACGAGCAGTACTTC,TRBJ2-7,TRBV19,few,.
CASSIGTTGANVLTF,TGTGCCAGTAGTATAGGCACCACTGGGGCCAACGTCCTGACTTTC,TRBJ2-6,TRBV19,.,.
CASTGYNEQFF,TGTGCCAGCACCGGATACAATGAGCAGTTCTTC,TRBJ2-1,TRBV7-2,.,.
CASSIGQTGTQYF,TGTGCCAGTAGTATTGGACAAACCGGGACCCAGTACTTC,TRBJ2-5,TRBV19,few,.
CASSSQVNTEAFF,TGCGCCAGCAGCTCTCAAGTGAACACTGAAGCTTTCTTT,TRBJ1-1,TRBV5-1,.,.
CASTAWGAGQPQHF,TGTGCCAGCACTGCCTGGGGGGCGGGGCAGCCCCAGCATTTT,TRBJ1-5,TRBV2,.,.
CASRRTGGSYEQYF,TGTGCCAGCAGGCGGACAGGGGGATCCTACGAGCAGTACTTC,TRBJ2-7,TRBV6-1,once,TRBD1
CASSQPAKNIQYF,TGTGCCAGCAGTCAGCCAGCCAAAAACATTCAGTACTTC,TRBJ2-4,TRBV28,once,.
CASSIEGQSYNEQFF,TGTGCCAGTAGTATCGAGGGGCAATCCTACAATGAGCAGTTCTTC,TRBJ2-1,TRBV19,.,.
CAISVSGLDSYEQYF,TGTGCCATCAGTGTATCGGGACTTGACTCCTACGAGCAGTACTTC,TRBJ2-7,TRBV10-3,once,.
CASSSSGWRNTQYF,TGTGCCAGCAGCTCCTCAGGATGGCGGAATACGCAGTATTTT,TRBJ2-3,TRBV14,.,.
CASSSSGLNEQFF,TGTGCCAGTAGTTCATCGGGGCTGAATGAGCAGTTCTTC,TRBJ2-1,TRBV19,.,.
CASSVRAATQETQYF,TGTGCCAGCAGCGTAAGGGCGGCTACCCAAGAGACCCAGTACTTC,TRBJ2-5,TRBV9,.,.
CASSLAGATNEQFF,TGTGCCAGCAGCTTGGCAGGGGCCACCAATGAGCAGTTCTTC,TRBJ2-1,TRBV11-2,.,.
CSVDEGYEQYF,TGCAGCGTTGACGAGGGCTACGAGCAGTACTTC,TRBJ2-7,TRBV29-1,.,.
CAITDTYNQPQHF,TGTGCCATCACCGACACTTACAATCAGCCCCAGCATTTT,TRBJ1-5,TRBV10-3,many,.
CASSIAGVYTEAFF,TGCGCCAGCAGTATAGCGGGGGTATACACTGAAGCTTTCTTT,TRBJ1-1,TRBV10-2,.,.
CATSVDRGSNQPQHF,TGTGCCACCAGCGTCGACAGGGGTAGCAATCAGCCCCAGCATTTT,TRBJ1-5,TRBV15,.,TRBD1
CASSEGDPGGYTF,TGTGCCAGCAGTGAAGGAGACCCGGGGGGCTACACCTTC,TRBJ1-2,TRBV6-1,many,.
CREPSNYGYTF,TGCAGAGAGCCCTCAAACTATGGCTACACCTTC,TRBJ1-2,TRBV29-1,.,.
CALHSTVVNEKLFF,TGTGCCTTGCATTCGACAGTTGTTAATGAAAAACTGTTTTTT,TRBJ1-4,TRBV30,.,.
CATSGGTLTAGNTIYF,TGTGCCACCAGTGGGGGGACATTAACCGCTGGAAACACCATATATTTT,TRBJ1-3,TRBV15,.,.
CASSVEGTGLGTEAFF,TGTGCCAGCAGCGTAGAGGGGACAGGGCTCGGCACTGAAGCTTTCTTT,TRBJ1-1,TRBV9,.,TRBD1
CASRRTGDGEKLFF,TGTGCCAGCAGGCGAACGGGAGACGGAGAAAAACTGTTTTTT,TRBJ1-4,TRBV6-5,.,.
CATDRIESGNYGYTF,TGTGCCACCGACAGGATTGAGTCTGGGAACTATGGCTACACCTTC,TRBJ1-2,TRBV7-9,.,.
CASSTGAANEKLFF,TGTGCCAGCAGTACAGGGGCGGCTAATGAAAAACTGTTTTTT,TRBJ1-4,TRBV28,.,TRBD1
CASKFAGHYGYTF,TGTGCCAGCAAGTTTGCAGGGCACTATGGCTACACCTTC,TRBJ1-2,TRBV6-1,.,.
CASSPPLIGLNTGELFF,TGTGCCAGCTCACCTCCTTTAATTGGGCTGAACACCGGGGAGCTGTTTTTT,TRBJ2-2,TRBV18,.,.
CASMVEGLNTEAFF,TGTGCCAGCATGGTAGAGGGGTTGAACACTGAAGCTTTCTTT,TRBJ1-1,TRBV28,.,.
CASSLRGQPQHF,TGTGCCAGCAGCTTGCGAGGCCAGCCCCAGCATTTT,TRBJ1-5,TRBV5-5,.,.
CASSHAEGNTQYF,TGTGCCAGCAGCCATGCCGAGGGGAATACCCAGTACTTC,TRBJ2-5,TRBV7-3,.,.
CASSLPGQGTYTEAFF,TGTGCCAGCTCACTTCCGGGACAGGGGACCTACACTGAAGCTTTCTTT,TRBJ1-1,TRBV18,.,TRBD1